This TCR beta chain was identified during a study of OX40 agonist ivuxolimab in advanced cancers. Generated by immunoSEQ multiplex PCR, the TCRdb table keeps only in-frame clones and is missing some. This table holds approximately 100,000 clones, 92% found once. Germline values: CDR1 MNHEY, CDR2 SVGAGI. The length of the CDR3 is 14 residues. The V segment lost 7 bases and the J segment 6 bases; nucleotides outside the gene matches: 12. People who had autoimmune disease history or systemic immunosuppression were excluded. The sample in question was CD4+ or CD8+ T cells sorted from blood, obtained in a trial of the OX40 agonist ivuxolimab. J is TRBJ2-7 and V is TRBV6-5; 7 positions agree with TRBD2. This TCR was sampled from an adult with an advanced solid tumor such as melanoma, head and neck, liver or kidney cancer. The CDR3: CASKLELGGSEQYF. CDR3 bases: TGTGCCAGCAAACTAGAGTTGGGCGGGAGCGAGCAGTACTTC.